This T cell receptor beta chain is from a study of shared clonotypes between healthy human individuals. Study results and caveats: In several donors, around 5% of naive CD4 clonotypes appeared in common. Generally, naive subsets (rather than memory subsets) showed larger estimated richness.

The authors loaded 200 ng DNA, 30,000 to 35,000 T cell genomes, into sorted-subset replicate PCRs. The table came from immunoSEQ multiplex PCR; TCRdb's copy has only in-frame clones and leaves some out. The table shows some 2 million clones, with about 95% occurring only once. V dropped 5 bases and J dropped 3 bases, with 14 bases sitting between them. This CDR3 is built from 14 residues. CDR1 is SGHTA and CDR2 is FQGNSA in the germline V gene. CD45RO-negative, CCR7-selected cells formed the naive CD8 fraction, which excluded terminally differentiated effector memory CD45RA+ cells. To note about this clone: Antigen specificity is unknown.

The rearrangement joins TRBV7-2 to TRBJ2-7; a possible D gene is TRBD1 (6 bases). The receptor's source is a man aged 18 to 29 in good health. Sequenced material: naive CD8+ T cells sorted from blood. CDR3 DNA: TGTGCCAGCAGCCCTAGGGGGACCAGCTACGAGCAGTACTTC. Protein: CASSPRGTSYEQYF.